Listed below are T cell receptor beta chains from one sample, sequenced in a study of blood T cell repertoires in COVID-19. Assay used: immunoSEQ multiplex PCR; TCRdb lists only in-frame clones, some missing. The sample holds over 300,000 clones, about 89% seen once. Source material: peripheral blood. All receptors derive from a man aged 18 to 29 who had recovered from COVID-19. The CDR3 runs from the conserved cysteine through the conserved F or W. A D gene is named only where the DNA matches it firmly. Expanded clones get a size class; other rows say once, few or many, or leave the size out.

V,J,D,size,CDR3,DNA
TRBV4-2,TRBJ1-1,TRBD1,NA,CASSLATGTVGNTEAFF,TGTGCCAGCAGCCTAGCGACAGGGACAGTTGGGAACACTGAAGCTTTCTTT
TRBV18,TRBJ2-1,NA,NA,CASALRGEDEQFF,TGTGCCAGCGCCCTTCGCGGGGAGGATGAGCAGTTCTTC
TRBV10-3,TRBJ1-2,NA,NA,CAISELGVNYGYTF,TGTGCCATCAGTGAACTGGGAGTTAACTATGGCTACACCTTC
TRBV10-3,TRBJ2-1,TRBD2,NA,CATGAGGSMTDEQFF,TGTGCCACCGGCGCTGGCGGGAGCATGACAGATGAGCAGTTCTTC
TRBV9,TRBJ1-2,NA,few,CASSDTGNYGYTF,TGTGCCAGCAGCGATACAGGGAACTATGGCTACACCTTC
TRBV14,TRBJ1-1,NA,NA,CASSQQYTEAFF,TGTGCCAGCAGCCAACAGTACACTGAAGCTTTCTTT
TRBV27,TRBJ1-1,NA,few,CASSLLGGEAFF,TGTGCCAGCAGTTTATTAGGAGGTGAAGCTTTCTTT
TRBV14,TRBJ2-1,TRBD2,once,CASSPQRAGGREQFF,TGTGCCAGCAGCCCTCAGAGAGCGGGAGGCCGGGAGCAGTTCTTC
TRBV4-1,TRBJ1-5,NA,NA,CASSQEASGFNQPQHF,TGCGCCAGCAGCCAAGAGGCCTCAGGGTTCAATCAGCCCCAGCATTTT
TRBV7-2,TRBJ2-3,NA,NA,CASSGQATSTDTQYF,TGTGCCAGCAGCGGTCAGGCAACTAGCACAGATACGCAGTATTTT
TRBV29-1,TRBJ2-3,NA,NA,CSVDLAAASTDTQYF,TGCAGCGTTGACTTAGCGGCCGCTAGCACAGATACGCAGTATTTT
TRBV5-1,TRBJ2-2,TRBD1,NA,CASSLLATGGYTGELFF,TGCGCCAGCAGCCTTCTCGCTACAGGGGGTTACACCGGGGAGCTGTTTTTT
TRBV10-3,TRBJ2-4,TRBD2,NA,CAISESGTSVIQYF,TGTGCCATCAGTGAGAGCGGGACTAGCGTCATTCAGTACTTC
TRBV4-2,TRBJ2-2,NA,NA,CASSPEVMIGGAGELFF,TGTGCCAGCAGCCCAGAGGTGATGATCGGCGGAGCCGGGGAGCTGTTTTTT
TRBV7-2,TRBJ1-1,NA,few,CASSDWDRGGTEAFF,TGTGCCAGCAGCGATTGGGACCGTGGGGGGACTGAAGCTTTCTTT
TRBV6-2/TRBV6-3,TRBJ2-2,TRBD2,NA,CASSYHLAGGDTGELFF,TGTGCCAGCAGTTACCATTTAGCGGGAGGGGACACCGGGGAGCTGTTTTTT
TRBV5-6,TRBJ2-3,NA,NA,CASSLFRSAGADTQYF,TGTGCCAGCAGCTTGTTCCGTTCTGCGGGGGCCGATACGCAGTATTTT
TRBV7-2,TRBJ1-5,NA,few,CASSPRVDQPQHF,TGTGCCAGCAGCCCACGGGTTGATCAGCCCCAGCATTTT
TRBV18,TRBJ2-1,TRBD2,NA,CASSPPGEGGRFF,TGTGCCAGCTCACCCCCCGGGGAGGGAGGTCGGTTCTTC
TRBV7-9,TRBJ2-1,NA,NA,CASSLGDSGSFFTVDEQFF,TGTGCCAGCAGCTTAGGCGATAGCGGATCCTTTTTTACGGTCGATGAGCAGTTCTTC
TRBV3-1/TRBV3-2,TRBJ2-7,TRBD2,NA,CASSPLRTSGSYEQYF,TGTGCCAGCAGCCCGTTGAGGACTAGCGGCTCCTACGAGCAGTACTTC
TRBV4-1,TRBJ2-7,TRBD1,few,CASSQDWTGASYEQYF,TGCGCCAGCAGCCAAGATTGGACAGGGGCGTCCTACGAGCAGTACTTC
TRBV11-2,TRBJ2-7,TRBD2,NA,CASTPGRGQSYEQYF,TGTGCCAGCACTCCGGGGAGGGGCCAGTCCTACGAGCAGTACTTC
TRBV7-3,TRBJ2-2,NA,NA,CASSLIGARGANTGELFF,TGTGCCAGCAGCTTAATCGGGGCCAGGGGGGCGAACACCGGGGAGCTGTTTTTT
TRBV24-1,TRBJ2-3,NA,once,CATSDPGRADTQYF,TGTGCCACCAGTGATCCCGGGCGGGCAGATACGCAGTATTTT
TRBV6-1,TRBJ1-5,NA,NA,CASSAGRLTYSNQPQHF,TGTGCCAGCAGTGCTGGCAGACTTACCTATAGCAATCAGCCCCAGCATTTT
TRBV7-2,TRBJ2-1,TRBD2,NA,CASSFDGTSNEQFF,TGTGCCAGCAGCTTCGACGGGACTAGCAATGAGCAGTTCTTC
TRBV5-4,TRBJ2-5,TRBD2,NA,CASSFRLAGGRETQYF,TGTGCCAGCAGCTTCCGACTAGCGGGAGGTAGGGAGACCCAGTACTTC
TRBV7-6,TRBJ1-1,NA,few,CASSLVGQGMGMNTEAFF,TGTGCCAGCAGCTTAGTAGGGCAGGGAATGGGGATGAACACTGAAGCTTTCTTT
TRBV30,TRBJ1-1,NA,NA,CAWSVRHPNTEAFF,TGTGCCTGGAGTGTAAGACATCCGAACACTGAAGCTTTCTTT
TRBV4-1,TRBJ1-2,TRBD1,NA,CASRSYRGYYGYTF,TGCGCCAGCAGGTCCTACAGGGGTTACTATGGCTACACCTTC
TRBV6-6,TRBJ2-5,NA,NA,CASTRTDHQQKETQYF,TGTGCCAGCACTCGGACAGACCATCAACAAAAAGAGACCCAGTACTTC
TRBV5-1,TRBJ2-4,NA,NA,CASSSETGSQNIQYF,TGCGCCAGCTCGAGTGAAACAGGATCTCAAAACATTCAGTACTTC
TRBV6-5,TRBJ2-7,NA,NA,CASRGRGGQGFEQYF,TGTGCCAGCAGAGGGAGGGGAGGTCAGGGGTTCGAGCAGTACTTC
TRBV15,TRBJ2-7,TRBD1,NA,CATSSRQGASYEQYF,TGTGCCACCAGCAGCCGACAGGGAGCCTCCTACGAGCAGTACTTC